Presented here are 9 T cell receptor beta chains from one specimen sequenced in a study of blood T cell repertoires in COVID-19. Assay: immunoSEQ multiplex PCR; the TCRdb copy retains only in-frame clones and omits some. The table has around 140,000 clones, 88% seen once. The sequencing sample was made of peripheral blood. The source is a woman in her fifties or sixties with acute or convalescent COVID-19.

The V and J genes are TRBV14 and TRBJ1-1; possible D gene TRBD1, 6 bases. Looked up from germline, CDR1 is SGHDN and CDR2 is FVKESK. Trimming removed 3 bases from V and 5 bases from J, with 10 bases in between. This CDR3 has 13 amino acids. The CDR3 DNA sequence: TGTGCCAGCAGCCACCAGGGGCCAACTGAAGCTTTCTTT. This encodes CASSHQGPTEAFF.

The genes are TRBV30 and TRBJ1-1; 9 bases are shared with TRBD1. Unmatched junction bases numbered 17, after V lost 8 bases and J lost 13 bases. This CDR3 comprises 13 residues. Germline CDR1 reads GTSNPN; CDR2 reads SVGIG (reference sequence). The CDR3 loop reads CALTTGTGLMGFF. The CDR3 DNA reads as TGTGCCCTCACGACTGGGACAGGGCTCATGGGTTTCTTT.

The chain is built from TRBV6-6 and TRBJ2-3; 9 bases fit TRBD2. The CDR3 is 16 residues long. V trimming: 6 bases; J trimming: 4 bases; junction bases outside the gene matches: 11. The V gene's germline CDR1 is MNHNY and CDR2 SVGAGI (reference sequence). This CDR3 is CASSRQREELADTQYF. CDR3 sequence (DNA): TGTGCCAGCAGCCGACAGCGGGAGGAGTTAGCAGATACGCAGTATTTT.

The chain joins TRBV5-1 to TRBJ2-2, with 16 nucleotides matching TRBD2. With 7 bases clipped from V and 3 bases from J, the junction kept 3 bases outside the gene matches. The V gene's germline CDR1 is SGHRS and CDR2 YFSETQ. The CDR3 sequence is 16 residues long. CDR3 residues: CASGGLAGGDTGELFF. In DNA form, the CDR3 reads TGCGCCAGCGGGGGACTAGCGGGAGGGGACACCGGGGAGCTGTTTTTT.

The chain couples TRBV19 to TRBJ2-6; 8 nucleotides line up with TRBD1. This CDR3 is built from 15 residues. V dropped 3 bases and J dropped 4; count of bases not matched to a gene: 2. From germline, CDR1 is LNHDA and CDR2 SQIVND (reference sequence). The CDR3 is CASSMTGDGANVLTF. In DNA, the CDR3 is TGTGCCAGTAGTATGACAGGGGACGGGGCCAACGTCCTGACTTTC.

The V and J genes are TRBV3-1 (or the pseudogene TRBV3-2) and TRBJ1-2; D is unclear. The germline CDR1 and CDR2 sequences are LGHDT and YNNKEL (reference sequence). The CDR3 is 15 amino acids. Trimming removed 4 bases from V and 0 bases from J, with 12 bases in between. The CDR3 loop reads CASSPMRSSNYGYTF. The DNA of the CDR3 is TGTGCCAGCAGCCCCATGAGGTCGTCTAACTATGGCTACACCTTC.

This rearrangement joins TRBV2 to TRBJ1-5; D is possibly TRBD1 (6 bases). V was pared by 5 bases and J by 3 bases, with 14 bases between. The CDR3 is made up of 15 amino acids. Germline V gene sequence: CDR1 SNHLY, CDR2 FYNNEI. Here the CDR3 reads CASSFQQGNNQPQHF. CDR3 nucleotide sequence: TGTGCCAGCAGTTTCCAACAGGGCAACAATCAGCCCCAGCATTTT.

V and J are TRBV12-5 and TRBJ2-3; 11 bases are a match to TRBD2. The CDR3 covers 16 residues. V gave up 0 bases and J gave up 4 bases; unmatched junction bases: 3. The germline CDR1 and CDR2 sequences are LGHNT and FRNRAP. In DNA form, the CDR3 reads TGTGCTAGTGGTTTGGTACTAGCGGGAGCTCCAGATACGCAGTATTTT. Its translation is CASGLVLAGAPDTQYF. Looking up the rest from reference TRBV12-5 and TRBJ2-3 gives the full variable domain: DARVTQTPRHKVTEMGQEVTMRCQPILGHNTVFWYRQTMMQGLELLAYFRNRAPLDDSGMPKDRFSAEMPDATLATLKIQPSEPRDSAVYFCASGLVLAGAPDTQYFGPGTRLTVL.

The CDR3 DNA reads TGTGCCAGCAGTCAACTAGCCCCCGGGGAGCTGTTTTTT. It encodes CASSQLAPGELFF. The rearrangement links TRBV12-3 or TRBV12-4 to TRBJ2-2, with D perhaps matching TRBD2 (6 bases). The V gene lost 5 bases and the J gene lost 6 bases, with 10 bases spanning the gap. This CDR3 has 13 residues.